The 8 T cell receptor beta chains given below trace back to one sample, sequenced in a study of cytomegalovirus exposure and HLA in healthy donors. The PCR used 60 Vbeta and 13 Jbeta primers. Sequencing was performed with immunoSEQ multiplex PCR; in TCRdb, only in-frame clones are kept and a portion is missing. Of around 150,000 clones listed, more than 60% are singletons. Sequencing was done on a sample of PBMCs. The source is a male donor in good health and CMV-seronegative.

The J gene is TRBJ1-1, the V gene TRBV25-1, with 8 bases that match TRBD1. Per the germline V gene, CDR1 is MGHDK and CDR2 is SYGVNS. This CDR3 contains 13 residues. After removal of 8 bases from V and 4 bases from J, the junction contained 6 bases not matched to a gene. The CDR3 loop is CASLKTGGTEAFF. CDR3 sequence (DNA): TGTGCCAGCCTTAAAACAGGGGGCACTGAAGCTTTCTTT.

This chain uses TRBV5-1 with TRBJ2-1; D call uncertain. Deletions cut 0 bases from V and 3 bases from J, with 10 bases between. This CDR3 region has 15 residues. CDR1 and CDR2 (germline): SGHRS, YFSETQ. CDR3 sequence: CASSLELPLYNEQFF. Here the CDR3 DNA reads TGCGCCAGCAGCTTGGAGCTTCCCCTCTACAATGAGCAGTTCTTC.

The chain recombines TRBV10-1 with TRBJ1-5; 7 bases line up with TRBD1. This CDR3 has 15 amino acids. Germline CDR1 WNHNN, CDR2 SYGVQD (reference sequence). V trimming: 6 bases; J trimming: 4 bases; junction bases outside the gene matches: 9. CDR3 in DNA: TGCGCCAGCAGCCCCAACAGGGGTGCAAATCAGCCCCAGCATTTT. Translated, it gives CASSPNRGANQPQHF.

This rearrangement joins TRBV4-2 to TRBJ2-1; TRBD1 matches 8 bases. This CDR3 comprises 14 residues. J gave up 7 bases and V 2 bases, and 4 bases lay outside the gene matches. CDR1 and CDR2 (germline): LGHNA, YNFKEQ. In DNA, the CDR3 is TGTGCCAGCAGCCAACGACAGGGGTTTAATGAGCAGTTCTTC. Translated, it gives CASSQRQGFNEQFF.

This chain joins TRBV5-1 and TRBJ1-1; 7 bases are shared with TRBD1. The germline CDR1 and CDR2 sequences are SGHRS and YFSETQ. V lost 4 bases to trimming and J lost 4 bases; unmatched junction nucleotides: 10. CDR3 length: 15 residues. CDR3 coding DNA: TGCGCCAGCAGCCCGGGGGACAGCGGCTTCACTGAAGCTTTCTTT. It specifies CASSPGDSGFTEAFF.

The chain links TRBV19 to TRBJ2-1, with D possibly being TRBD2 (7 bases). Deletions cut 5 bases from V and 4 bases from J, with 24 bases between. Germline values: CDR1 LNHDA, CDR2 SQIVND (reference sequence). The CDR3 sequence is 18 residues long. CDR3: CASSSLSGGRAKYNEQFF. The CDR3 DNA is TGTGCCAGTAGTTCACTGTCGGGGGGCCGAGCGAAATACAATGAGCAGTTCTTC.

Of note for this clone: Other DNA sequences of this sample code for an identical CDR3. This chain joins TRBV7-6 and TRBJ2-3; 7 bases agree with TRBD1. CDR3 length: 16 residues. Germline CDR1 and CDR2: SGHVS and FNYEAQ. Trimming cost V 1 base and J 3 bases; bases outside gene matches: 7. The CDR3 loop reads CASSLGAAGGTDTQYF. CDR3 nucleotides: TGTGCCAGCAGCTTAGGGGCGGCAGGGGGAACAGATACGCAGTATTTT. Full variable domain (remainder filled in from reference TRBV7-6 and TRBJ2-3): GAGVSQSPRYKVTKRGQDVALRCDPISGHVSLYWYRQALGQGPEFLTYFNYEAQQDKSGLPNDRFSAERPEGSISTLTIQRTEQRDSAMYRCASSLGAAGGTDTQYFGPGTRLTVL.

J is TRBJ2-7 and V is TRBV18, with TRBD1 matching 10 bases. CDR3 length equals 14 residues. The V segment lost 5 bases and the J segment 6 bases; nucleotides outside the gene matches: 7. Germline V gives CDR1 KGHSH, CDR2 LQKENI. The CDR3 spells CASSTRQGAIEQYF. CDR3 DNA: TGTGCCAGCTCAACCAGACAGGGGGCTATCGAGCAGTACTTC. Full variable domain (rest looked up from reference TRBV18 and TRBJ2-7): NAGVMQNPRHLVRRRGQEARLRCSPMKGHSHVYWYRQLPEEGLKFMVYLQKENIIDESGMPKERFSAEFPKEGPSILRIQQVVRGDSAAYFCASSTRQGAIEQYFGPGTRLTVT.